Shown below are 14 T cell receptor beta chains from a single sample sequenced in a study of T-cell reconstitution after alpha-beta-depleted transplantation in children. During its preparation, the TCRbeta library received unique molecular identifiers. Each CDR3 protein is one row after TCRdb ran MiXCR on the PCR reads. Of some 220,000 distinct CDR3 sequences listed, roughly 11% were seen once; the top ten hold roughly 27%. Sequences were derived from PBMCs, sampled before TCRalphabeta/CD19-depleted stem cell transplant. These receptor sequences come from a child under two years old with acute myeloid leukemia, due to receive a stem cell transplant.

Ten or more counts support this clonotype. The chain uses TRBV15 and TRBJ2-7; D call uncertain. The length of the CDR3 is 17 residues. Germline assignment: CDR1 LNHNV and CDR2 YYDKDF (reference sequence). V was trimmed by 0 bases and J by 0 bases, leaving 15 bases between them. This CDR3 reads CATSRDRGAGASYEQYF. CDR3 nucleotide sequence: TGTGCCACCAGCAGAGATCGAGGTGCTGGTGCCTCCTACGAGCAGTACTTC.

This clonotype has a count of ten or more. The rearrangement links TRBV27 to TRBJ2-7; 7 positions agree with TRBD2. Looked up from germline, CDR1 is MNHEY and CDR2 is SMNVEV (reference sequence). The V and J ends lost 2 bases and 10 bases, in that order; junction bases with no gene match: 11. CDR3 length: 14 residues. CDR3 in amino acids: CASSLGLAEGAQYF. The CDR3 coding sequence is TGTGCCAGCAGTTTAGGGCTAGCGGAGGGCGCACAGTACTTC.

This clonotype appeared many times. The chain couples TRBV12-3 or TRBV12-4 to TRBJ1-5; maybe TRBD1 (5 bases). This CDR3 is 16 amino acids long. Trimming took 6 bases from V and 5 from J, leaving 20 bases between them. DNA of the CDR3: TGTGCCAGCAGGCAGGGCGGGGCGCAGGGTTATCAGCCCCAGCATTTT. Its translation: CASRQGGAQGYQPQHF.

The table lists this clonotype with many counts. This chain links TRBV5-6 with TRBJ1-1, with D tentatively TRBD1 (6 bases). The V end lost 1 base, the J end lost 4 bases, and 14 bases lay between the germline ends. This CDR3 is 15 amino acids long. Germline-derived CDR1 and CDR2 are SGHDT and YYEEEE. CDR3 residues: CASSLSTGFSTEAFF. The CDR3 coding sequence is TGTGCCAGCAGCTTGTCAACAGGGTTCTCCACTGAAGCTTTCTTT.

At least ten counts were recorded for this clonotype. The V call is TRBV20-1, the J call TRBJ2-7; 8 positions agree with TRBD2. Germline CDR1 and CDR2: DFQATT and SNEGSKA (reference sequence). The V and J ends lost 7 bases and 2 bases, in that order; junction bases with no gene match: 7. The CDR3 spans 13 residues. CDR3 in amino acids: CSVRGTRTYEQYF. The CDR3 coding sequence is TGCAGTGTGAGGGGGACTAGGACCTACGAGCAGTACTTC.

There are many counts of this clonotype. The chain links TRBV28 to TRBJ2-3, with TRBD1 matching 7 bases. Trimming took 7 bases from V and 2 from J; bases not matched to a gene: 6. There are 14 residues in the CDR3. CDR1 is MDHEN and CDR2 is SYDVKM in the germline V gene. CDR3 amino acids: CASTTGSLTDTQYF. The CDR3 bases are TGTGCCAGCACGACAGGGAGCCTCACAGATACGCAGTATTTT.

At least ten counts were recorded for this clonotype. The genes are TRBV7-9 and TRBJ2-1; TRBD2 matches 7 bases. The V and J ends lost 5 bases and 8 bases, in that order; junction bases with no gene match: 12. The CDR3 loop spans 15 amino acids. In germline, CDR1 is SEHNR, CDR2 FQNEAQ (reference sequence). In DNA form, the CDR3 reads TGTGCCAGCAGCCCACATGACGCGGGGGAGGATGAGCAGTTCTTC. It translates to CASSPHDAGEDEQFF. The entire variable domain, with the rest obtained from reference TRBV7-9 and TRBJ2-1, is as follows: DTGVSQNPRHKITKRGQNVTFRCDPISEHNRLYWYRQTLGQGPEFLTYFQNEAQLEKSRLLSDRFSAERPKGSFSTLEIQRTEQGDSAMYLCASSPHDAGEDEQFFGPGTRLTVL.

Ten or more counts support this clonotype. The chain has TRBV6-2 or TRBV6-3 and TRBJ1-5; 10 bases are shared with TRBD1. Germline V lookup: CDR1 MNHEY, CDR2 SVGEGT. Trimming removed 7 bases from V and 7 bases from J; junction bases left unmatched: 4. This CDR3 spans 13 amino acids. This chain's CDR3 is CASNGQGGQPQHF. Here the CDR3 DNA reads TGTGCCAGCAATGGACAGGGGGGGCAGCCCCAGCATTTT.

This clonotype has a count of ten or more. The chain employs TRBV20-1 and TRBJ2-3; 12 bases map to TRBD2. J gave up 7 bases and V 5 bases, and 10 bases lay outside the gene matches. CDR3 length equals 15 residues. Germline lookup yields CDR1 DFQATT and CDR2 SNEGSKA (reference sequence). CDR3 coding DNA: TGCAGTGCTCCTCGACTAGCGGGAGAGATCAATACGCAGTATTTT. Its translation: CSAPRLAGEINTQYF.

This clonotype was counted ten times or more. This sequence joins TRBV7-2 and TRBJ1-1; D gene ambiguous. The CDR3 spans 13 residues. CDR1 is SGHTA and CDR2 is FQGNSA in the germline V gene. Trimming took 0 bases from V and 4 from J, leaving 6 bases between them. CDR3 residues: CASSLAYGTEAFF. The CDR3 bases are TGTGCCAGCAGCTTAGCGTATGGCACTGAAGCTTTCTTT.

Many counts were recorded for this clonotype. CDR3 in amino acids: CASSRGLTNTGELFF. The CDR3 DNA is TGTGCCAGCAGCAGGGGACTCACGAACACCGGGGAGCTGTTTTTT. The chain links TRBV12-3 or TRBV12-4 to TRBJ2-2; TRBD1 or TRBD2 may be the D gene (6 bases each). The CDR3 contains 15 residues. Trimming removed 6 bases from V and 0 bases from J, with 11 bases in between.

This clonotype was seen ten or more times. The rearrangement joins TRBV15 to TRBJ2-2; 8 bases line up with TRBD1. V trimming: 8 bases; J trimming: 1 base; junction bases outside the gene matches: 0. This CDR3 has 13 amino acids. Germline lookup yields CDR1 LNHNV and CDR2 YYDKDF (reference sequence). CDR3: CATGTGNTGELFF. CDR3 sequence (DNA): TGTGCCACCGGGACAGGGAACACCGGGGAGCTGTTTTTT.

This clonotype was seen a few times. The J gene is TRBJ2-5, the V gene TRBV14; D not certain. Germline V gene lookup returns CDR1 SGHDN and CDR2 FVKESK. The V end lost 1 base, the J end lost 4 bases, and 16 bases lay between the germline ends. The CDR3 runs to 16 residues. The CDR3 nucleotides read TGTGCCAGCAGCCAAGTCGAGGAGCCTCTAAGAGAGACCCAGTACTTC. The encoded protein is CASSQVEEPLRETQYF.

A remark on this clonotype: One end of the junction does not line up with germline, which may come from a read error. This rearrangement joins TRBV6-2 or TRBV6-3 to TRBJ2-7, with 7 bases identical to TRBD2. Germline values: CDR1 MNHEY, CDR2 SVGEGT. The CDR3 has 15 residues. In DNA, the CDR3 is TGTGCCTGCAGTTACGGGCGGGGGAGCGCCTACGAGCAGTACTTC. Translation gives CACSYGRGSAYEQYF.